Listed below are T cell receptor beta chains from one sample, sequenced in a study of T cell responses to AZD1222 COVID-19 vaccine. Profiling relied on immunoSEQ multiplex PCR, and the TCRdb table lists in-frame clones only, not all of them. This repertoire shows around 53,000 clones, 85% to 90% found once; its top ten account for roughly a fifth. Sequenced here: peripheral blood, sampled on day 0 of MenACWY control vaccination. These receptor sequences come from an adult in good health. The CDR3 runs from the conserved cysteine through the conserved F or W.

>TRBJ2-7|TRBV5-1
CASSPLLENHEQYF
>TRBJ1-4|TRBV5-5
CASSLGQPNEKLFF
>TRBJ2-7|TRBV7-2
CASSPGPAENEQYF
>TRBJ1-1|TRBV11-2
CASSLVPDRLSTEAFF
>TRBJ2-5|TRBV28
CASRLAGSQETQYF
>TRBJ2-1|TRBV7-3
CASSQSGGSYNEQFF
>TRBJ2-3|TRBV4-2
CASSSRDLGPTDTQYF
>TRBJ2-3|TRBV5-1
CASSPGGGTDTQYF
>TRBJ1-6|TRBV28
CASSQGGSYNSPLHF
>TRBJ2-7|TRBV18
CASSPAGGTREQYF
>TRBJ2-7|TRBV27
CASRPDWGGPYEQYF
>TRBJ1-6|TRBV7-9
CASSLSRGDNSPLHF
>TRBJ2-2|TRBV7-2
CASSLVRLAGAGELFF
>TRBJ1-5|TRBV19
CASSPRGVRGAQHF
>TRBJ1-3|TRBV7-2
CASSPRTGRTGNTIYF
>TRBJ1-4|TRBV6-5
CASRPFGGEKLFF
>TRBJ2-7|TRBV27
CASSLVGSWGSYEQYF
>TRBJ1-2|TRBV29-1
CSVGQGSYGYTF
>TRBJ2-1|TRBV19
CASSMSGDGYNEQFF
>TRBJ2-6|TRBV24-1
CATSGHPGLAGESLSGANVLTF
>TRBJ2-3|TRBV12-3/TRBV12-4
CASSSQRDTQYF
>TRBJ2-7|TRBV4-2
CASSQSLAGGPYEQYF
>TRBJ2-7|TRBV7-2
CASSFQRVSYEQYF
>TRBJ1-6|TRBV7-2
CASSLAVRPGGSPLHF
>TRBJ1-6|TRBV11-1
CASSLENRRNSPLHF
>TRBJ2-7|TRBV19
CASKRGADSSYEQYF
>TRBJ2-3|TRBV6-4
CASSDSIGRGADTQYF
>TRBJ2-7|TRBV7-7
CASSQGTGNSHEQYF
>TRBJ2-3|TRBV4-3
CASSQALGSDTQYF